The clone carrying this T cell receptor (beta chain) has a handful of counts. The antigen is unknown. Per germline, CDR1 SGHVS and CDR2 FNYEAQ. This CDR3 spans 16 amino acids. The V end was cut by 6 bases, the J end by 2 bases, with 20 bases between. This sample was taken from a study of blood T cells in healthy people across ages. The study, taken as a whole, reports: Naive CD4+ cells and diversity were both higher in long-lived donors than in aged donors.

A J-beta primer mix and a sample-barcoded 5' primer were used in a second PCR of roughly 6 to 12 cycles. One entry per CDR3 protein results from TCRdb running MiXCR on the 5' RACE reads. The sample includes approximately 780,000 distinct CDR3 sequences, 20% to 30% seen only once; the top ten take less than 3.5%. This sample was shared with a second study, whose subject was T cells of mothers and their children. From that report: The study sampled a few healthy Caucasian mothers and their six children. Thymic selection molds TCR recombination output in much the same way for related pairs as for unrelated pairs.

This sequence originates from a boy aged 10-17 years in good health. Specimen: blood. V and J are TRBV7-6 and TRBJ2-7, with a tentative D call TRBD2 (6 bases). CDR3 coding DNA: TGTGCCAGCAGTCCCGTTGGAGGGAGCAGGGCCTACGAGCAGTACTTC. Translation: CASSPVGGSRAYEQYF.